The clone carrying this T cell receptor beta chain occurred many times. Its antigen is unidentified. The data were taken from a study of blood T cells in healthy people across ages. Study conclusions and caveats: Naive CD4+ cells and diversity were both higher in long-lived donors than in aged donors.

V gave up 4 bases and J gave up 0 bases, with 11 bases separating them. The CDR3 length is 15 residues. The V gene's germline CDR1 is SGDLS and CDR2 YYNGEE. Next came a second PCR, run for about 7 to 12 cycles, which used a sample-barcoded 5' primer along with a J-beta primer mix. TCRdb fed the 5' RACE reads into MiXCR, producing one record per CDR3 protein. The sample carries about 580,000 distinct CDR3 sequences, around half recorded once. The specimen sequenced was blood. The clonotype was recovered from an elderly man in good health. The chain couples TRBV9 to TRBJ1-5; the D is unclear. The CDR3 region has the DNA TGTGCCAGCAGCTCATTAGGGAATAGCAATCAGCCCCAGCATTTT. Translated, it gives CASSSLGNSNQPQHF.